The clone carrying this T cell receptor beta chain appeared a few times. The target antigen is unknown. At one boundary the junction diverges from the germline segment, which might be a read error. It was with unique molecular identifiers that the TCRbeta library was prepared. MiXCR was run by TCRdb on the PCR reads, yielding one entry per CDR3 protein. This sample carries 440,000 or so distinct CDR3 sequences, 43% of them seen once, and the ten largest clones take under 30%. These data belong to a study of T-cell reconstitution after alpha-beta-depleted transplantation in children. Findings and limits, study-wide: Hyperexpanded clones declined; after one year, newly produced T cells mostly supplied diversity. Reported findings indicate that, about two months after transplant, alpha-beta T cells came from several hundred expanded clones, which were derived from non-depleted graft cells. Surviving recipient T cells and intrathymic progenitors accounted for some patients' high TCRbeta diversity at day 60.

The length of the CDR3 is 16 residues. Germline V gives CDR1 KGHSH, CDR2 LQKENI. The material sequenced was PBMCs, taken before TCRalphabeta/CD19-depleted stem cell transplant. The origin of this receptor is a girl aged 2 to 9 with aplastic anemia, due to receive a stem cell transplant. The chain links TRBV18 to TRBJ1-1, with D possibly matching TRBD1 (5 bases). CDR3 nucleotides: TGTGCCAGCTCCCCACAGGAGGCAGTCATGAACACTGAAGCTTTCTTT. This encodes CASSPQEAVMNTEAFF.